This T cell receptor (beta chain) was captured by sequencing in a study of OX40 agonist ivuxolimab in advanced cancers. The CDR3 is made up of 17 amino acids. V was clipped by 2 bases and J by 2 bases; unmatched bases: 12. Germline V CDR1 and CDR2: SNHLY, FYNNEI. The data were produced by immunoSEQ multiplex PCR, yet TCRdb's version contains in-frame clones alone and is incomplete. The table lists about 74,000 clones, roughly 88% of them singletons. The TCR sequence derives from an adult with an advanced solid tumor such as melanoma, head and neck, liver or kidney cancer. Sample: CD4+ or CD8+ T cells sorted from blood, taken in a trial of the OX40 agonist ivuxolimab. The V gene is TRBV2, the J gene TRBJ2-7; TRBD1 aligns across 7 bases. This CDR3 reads CASSEWDPRDRPYEQYF. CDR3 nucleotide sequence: TGTGCCAGCAGTGAATGGGACCCCCGGGACAGACCCTACGAGCAGTACTTC.